The 11 T cell receptor beta chains below all came from one sample that was sequenced in a study of blood T cell repertoires in COVID-19. The method was immunoSEQ multiplex PCR; TCRdb's version includes in-frame clones alone and lacks a portion of them. The sample carries 50,000 to 65,000 clones, around 74% recorded once. What was sequenced was peripheral blood. Receptors originate from an elderly woman with acute or convalescent COVID-19.

V gene TRBV19 combines with J gene TRBJ1-2, with 9 positions matching TRBD1. V shed 6 bases, J shed 8 bases, and the junction held 13 bases outside the gene matches. CDR3 length equals 15 residues. Germline V gene lookup returns CDR1 LNHDA and CDR2 SQIVND (reference sequence). CDR3 nucleotide sequence: TGTGCCAGTAGCCAATTTACAGGGGGCTCTAAAGGCTACACCTTC. This gives the protein CASSQFTGGSKGYTF.

The V gene is TRBV2, the J gene TRBJ1-2; TRBD1 aligns across 7 bases. CDR3 length equals 13 residues. Germline loops: CDR1 SNHLY, CDR2 FYNNEI. V shed 6 bases and J 7 bases; nucleotides not matched to a gene: 8. In DNA, the CDR3 is TGTGCCAGCAGCACGGGACAGCAGATTGGCTACACCTTC. It is translated as CASSTGQQIGYTF.

This clone is medium-sized (0.01 to 0.1%). The V gene is TRBV2, the J gene TRBJ1-2; D perhaps matches TRBD1 (6 bases). The V gene's germline CDR1 is SNHLY and CDR2 FYNNEI. The V and J ends lost 6 bases and 8 bases respectively, with 19 bases between them. The CDR3 runs to 14 residues. For the CDR3, the DNA is TGTGCCAGCAGCCCGGGTAGTGGGGGCAGGGGCTACACCTTC. Its translation is CASSPGSGGRGYTF.

The chain uses TRBV6-1 and TRBJ1-5; 8 bases line up with TRBD1. After removal of 1 base from V and 5 bases from J, the junction contained 7 bases not matched to a gene. The CDR3 sequence is 16 residues long. In germline, CDR1 is MNHNS, CDR2 SASEGT. CDR3 sequence: CASSEVTGVGHQPQHF. As DNA, the CDR3 is TGTGCCAGCAGTGAAGTGACAGGGGTCGGCCATCAGCCCCAGCATTTT.

This clone was counted a single time. The J gene is TRBJ2-7, the V gene TRBV4-2; 9 nucleotides align to TRBD2. The CDR3 consists of 14 residues. The germline V gene encodes CDR1 LGHNA and CDR2 YNFKEQ. With V trimmed by 1 base and J by 6 bases, 4 bases remained unmatched. The CDR3 region is CASSQASGRSEQYF. DNA of the CDR3: TGTGCCAGCAGCCAAGCAAGCGGGAGGTCCGAGCAGTACTTC.

This clone was counted at least ten times. The rearrangement uses TRBV5-1 and TRBJ2-2; TRBD1 aligns across 10 bases. Trimming removed 4 bases from V and 5 bases from J; junction bases left unmatched: 11. Germline lookup yields CDR1 SGHRS and CDR2 YFSETQ. This CDR3 has 17 amino acids. CDR3 sequence (DNA): TGCGCCAGCAGCAGAAGACAGGGGGCGCCCATAACCGGGGAGCTGTTTTTT. This sequence encodes CASSRRQGAPITGELFF.

In this sample, this clone turned up a few times. The chain links TRBV5-1 to TRBJ1-5, with 7 bases identical to TRBD1. The CDR3 runs to 15 residues. Trimming cost V 3 bases and J 5 bases; bases outside gene matches: 8. Germline V gene data show CDR1 as SGHRS and CDR2 as YFSETQ. The CDR3 region is CASSSPYRGDQPQHF. CDR3 DNA: TGCGCCAGCAGCTCACCATACAGGGGCGATCAGCCCCAGCATTTT.

This chain links TRBV6-4 with TRBJ1-1, with a weak D call TRBD1 (5 bases). The CDR3 spans 14 residues. V lost 4 bases, J lost 4 bases, and 13 bases lay in between. The germline V gene encodes CDR1 MRHNA and CDR2 SNTAGT. The CDR3 DNA reads as TGTGCCAGCAGTGTTTTCTACGGGGGCACTGAAGCTTTCTTT. It translates to CASSVFYGGTEAFF.

The CDR3 sequence is CASSTKTASGNTIYF. The DNA of the CDR3 is TGTGCCAGCAGCACGAAGACAGCTTCTGGAAACACCATATATTTT. The genes are TRBV21-1 and TRBJ1-3; the table's D call, TRBD1, has no DNA check behind it. TRBV21-1 is tagged as a pseudogene. This CDR3 has 15 amino acids.

V and J are TRBV11-1 and TRBJ2-3; D is unclear. V was trimmed by 2 bases and J by 0 bases, leaving 12 bases between them. This CDR3 region has 16 residues. Per the germline V gene, CDR1 is SGHAT and CDR2 is FQDESV (reference sequence). DNA for the CDR3: TGTGCCAGCAGCTTACGTGGCACGTACAGCACAGATACGCAGTATTTT. This encodes CASSLRGTYSTDTQYF.

The chain recombines TRBV24-1 with TRBJ2-1, with a tentative D call TRBD2 (7 bases). Trimming stripped 9 bases from V and 6 bases from J, with 14 bases between. Germline CDR1 reads KGHDR; CDR2 reads SFDVKD. This CDR3 has 13 residues. The CDR3 DNA follows: TGTGCCACCTCCCGGGGGGCCATCAATGAGCAGTTCTTC. Amino acid sequence: CATSRGAINEQFF.